Below, one TCR beta chain is given with its context. Its specificity is not known. The read finishes 3 residues shy of the CDR3 end, and the germline J gene is used to complete it. The CDR3 runs to 14 residues. After removal of 4 bases from V and 3 bases from J, the junction contained 5 bases not matched to a gene. Germline CDR1 is DFQATT and CDR2 is SNEGSKA (reference sequence). Clones were sequenced by immunoSEQ multiplex PCR, and TCRdb holds only the in-frame ones, with some missing. This sample's clone table lists about 25,000 clones. This sample is drawn from a study of T cells in women clearing cervical HPV infection. Findings and caveats of the study: T-cell numbers per sample were unknown and may explain richness differences.

This sequence originates from a woman aged 18 to 75 with a cervical HPV16 infection that either progressed to CIN3+ or cleared (not recorded which). Sequencing was carried out using blood buffy coat. The V gene is TRBV20-1, the J gene TRBJ2-5, with 10 bases identical to TRBD2. The CDR3 is CSANLAGVKETQYF. CDR3 DNA, as far as it was read: TGCAGTGCTAACCTAGCGGGGGTAAAAGAGACC.